This TCR beta chain was identified during a study of identical twins. Study-wide results and limits: The abundant beta clonotypes from cord blood had fewer insertions, and memory repertoires had none of this. Weaker excess sharing between twins was seen in beta out-of-frame sequences. Zero-insertion analyses might be partly confounded by invariant T cells like MAIT and iNKT.

The length of the CDR3 is 12 residues. Germline values: CDR1 ENHRY, CDR2 SYGVKD. The V gene end was trimmed by 7 bases and the J gene end by 5 bases; junction bases not matched to a gene: 3. cDNA carried unique molecular identifiers, and a universal primer site was added by template switching. TCRdb processed the 5' RACE reads anew with MiXCR; each CDR3 protein has one entry. This table has some 1,700,000 distinct CDR3 sequences, about 31% appearing once. This clonotype has a handful of counts. Antigen specificity is unknown. The V and J genes are TRBV10-3 and TRBJ1-2; 8 bases line up with TRBD1. The specimen sequenced was cord blood. This TCR was sampled from a newborn girl in good health. CDR3 amino acids: CAITTGGYGYTF. CDR3 coding DNA: TGTGCCATCACTACAGGGGGATATGGCTACACCTTC.